These 7 T cell receptor beta chains share one sample of origin, sequenced in a study of blood T cell repertoires in COVID-19 (dated by TCRdb to the early 2020s). Preparation of the library involved the immunoSEQ multiplex PCR assay. The table was pulled from immuneACCESS by TCRdb, which kept in-frame rearrangements only. Such tables lose some clones; where checked, under half of the loss comes from unresolved V genes, and the rest has no known cause. Recorded for this sample are about 320,000 clones; more than 90% of them occurred a single time. The ten most abundant clones make up about 4.2% of the sample. Sequencing input: PBMCs or T cells enriched from blood (not recorded which). These receptor sequences come from a woman aged 25 to 39 who had been exposed to COVID-19.

The CDR3 region is CASSEGGLGRGDLNSPLHF. The CDR3 coding sequence is TGTGCCAGCAGTGAAGGGGGTCTGGGGAGGGGGGACCTAAATTCACCCCTCCACTTT. This chain links TRBV6-1 with TRBJ1-6, with D maybe TRBD1 (6 bases). Germline V gene sequence: CDR1 MNHNS, CDR2 SASEGT. The V end lost 1 base, the J end lost 7 bases, and 23 bases lay between the germline ends. This CDR3 is 19 amino acids long.

The J gene is TRBJ1-4, the V gene TRBV7-9, with D possibly being TRBD1 (5 bases). V was trimmed by 0 bases and J by 5 bases, leaving 10 bases between them. This CDR3 has 15 amino acids. Germline V gene sequence: CDR1 SEHNR, CDR2 FQNEAQ (reference sequence). CDR3 nucleotides: TGTGCCAGCAGCTTAGCAGGACACAGGAATGAAAAACTGTTTTTT. Translating it yields CASSLAGHRNEKLFF.

The CDR3 bases are TGCGCCAGCAGCCAGGGACAGGGGGCAATCTATGGCTACACCTTC. Residues: CASSQGQGAIYGYTF. The chain couples TRBV5-1 to TRBJ1-2, with TRBD1 identical over 12 bases. This CDR3 region has 15 residues. Germline V CDR1 and CDR2: SGHRS, YFSETQ. The V segment lost 4 bases and the J segment 4 bases; nucleotides outside the gene matches: 5.

This chain connects TRBV3-1 (or the pseudogene TRBV3-2) to TRBJ1-3; D is undetermined. In germline, CDR1 is LGHDT, CDR2 YNNKEL (reference sequence). The CDR3 consists of 14 residues. The V and J ends lost 3 bases and 4 bases respectively, with 10 bases between them. For the CDR3, the DNA is TGTGCCAGCAGCCAGGACTTGGGGGGAAACACCATATATTTT. This translates into CASSQDLGGNTIYF.

The J gene is TRBJ2-2, the V gene TRBV3-1 (or the pseudogene TRBV3-2); 11 positions agree with TRBD2. Looked up from germline, CDR1 is LGHDT and CDR2 is YNNKEL (reference sequence). Unmatched junction bases numbered 6, after V lost 5 bases and J lost 4 bases. The CDR3 sequence is 16 residues long. CDR3 in amino acids: CASSETSGGLTGELFF. CDR3 nucleotide sequence: TGTGCCAGCAGCGAAACTAGCGGGGGTCTCACCGGGGAGCTGTTTTTT.

The J gene is TRBJ2-1, the V gene TRBV7-9; D possibly corresponds to TRBD1 (5 bases). Germline V gives CDR1 SEHNR, CDR2 FQNEAQ (reference sequence). V gave up 0 bases and J gave up 2 bases, with 11 bases separating them. This CDR3 contains 16 residues. CDR3 sequence reads: CASSLAQAGPYNEQFF. The CDR3 DNA sequence: TGTGCCAGCAGCTTAGCGCAGGCAGGGCCCTACAATGAGCAGTTCTTC.

The genes are TRBV24-1 and TRBJ2-7; D possibly corresponds to TRBD1 (6 bases). CDR1 KGHDR and CDR2 SFDVKD come from the germline V gene. V lost 4 bases to trimming and J lost 3 bases, with 12 bases between them. The CDR3 length is 14 residues. The CDR3 DNA reads as TGTGCCACCAGTGAAGGAGGACAGTACTACGAGCAGTACTTC. It encodes CATSEGGQYYEQYF.